This TCR beta chain appears in the sequencing data of a study of blood T cell repertoires in COVID-19. Profiled with immunoSEQ multiplex PCR; TCRdb holds only in-frame clones, not every one. Among approximately 130,000 clones listed, approximately 87% were seen once. The V gene end was trimmed by 8 bases and the J gene end by 7 bases; junction bases not matched to a gene: 6. The CDR3 covers 13 residues. Germline CDR1 is MNHEY and CDR2 is SVGAGI. V and J are TRBV6-5 and TRBJ1-2; 11 bases are a match to TRBD1. The sequence was obtained from a man between 50 and 59 years old with active COVID-19. The sample taken for sequencing was peripheral blood. The CDR3 region has the DNA TGTGCCAGCTCTGGACAGGGGGCTGTTGGCTACACCTTC. Translated: CASSGQGAVGYTF.